This TCR beta chain was profiled in a study of blood T cells in healthy people across ages. Notes on the study in general: Roughly linear declines in TCR beta diversity per million T cells occurred with age.

V dropped 2 bases and J dropped 5; count of bases not matched to a gene: 5. The CDR3 is made up of 14 amino acids. Germline CDR1 reads SGDLS; CDR2 reads YYNGEE. In the case of this clonotype: Its antigen remains unknown.

A J-beta primer mix and a sample-barcoded 5' primer were used in a second PCR of about 7 to 11 cycles. Tags on each cDNA molecule came from a template-switch adaptor with 12 random nucleotides. TCRdb independently ran MiXCR on the 5' RACE reads; one entry per CDR3 protein. Of approximately 580,000 distinct CDR3 sequences listed, less than 25% are singletons. These data are also associated with another study on T cells of mothers and their children.

The chain couples TRBV9 to TRBJ2-5, with TRBD2 matching 8 bases. The receptor's source is a boy between 10 and 17 years old in good health. Sequenced input: blood. CDR3 residues: CASSVASGWETQYF. The CDR3, as DNA: TGTGCCAGCAGCGTCGCTAGCGGGTGGGAGACCCAGTACTTC.